This paragraph reports one T cell receptor beta chain. Its antigen is still unknown. V gave up 4 bases and J gave up 2 bases; unmatched junction bases: 7. CDR3 length: 15 residues. Germline V gives CDR1 MNHNS, CDR2 SASEGT. The PCR made use of 60 Vbeta and 13 Jbeta primers. The table came from immunoSEQ multiplex PCR; TCRdb's copy has only in-frame clones and leaves some out. The sample has 150,000 to 200,000 clones; 73% are singletons. The data were taken from a study of cytomegalovirus exposure and HLA in healthy donors. Study-wide results and limits: When a later analysis was performed, an Asian-associated ancestry cluster reportedly had fewer N-insertions than the approximately 700-donor mean.

The sequenced sample consisted of PBMCs. The clonotype originates from a woman between 18 and 29 years old in good health and CMV-seropositive. The rearrangement joins TRBV6-1 to TRBJ2-7; TRBD1 matches 8 bases. The CDR3 here is CASSGGQGAPYEQYF. The CDR3 region has the DNA TGTGCCAGCAGTGGAGGACAGGGAGCCCCCTACGAGCAGTACTTC.